This T cell receptor (beta chain) originates from a study of OX40 agonist ivuxolimab in advanced cancers. As for the study in general: Cohort: around 83% men, mean age about 62, aged about 20 to 90.

Remarks on this clone: No antigen is known for it.

V lost 8 bases to trimming and J lost 7 bases, with 18 bases between them. This CDR3 contains 15 residues. Germline V gives CDR1 MDHEN, CDR2 SYDVKM. Produced via immunoSEQ multiplex PCR; TCRdb's table is partial and in-frame only. Seen here are roughly 98,000 clones, about 80% observed once, and the top ten hold roughly 1.5%. Study observations and caveats: Expanded peripheral T cell antigen specificity was not determined. More expanded clones were found, on average, in CD8+ than in CD4+ T cells.

The sequence came from an adult with an advanced solid tumor such as melanoma, head and neck, liver or kidney cancer. The sequenced sample was CD4+ or CD8+ T cells sorted from blood, obtained in a trial of the OX40 agonist ivuxolimab. This sequence joins TRBV28 and TRBJ1-6; the D gene is possibly TRBD1 (5 bases). This CDR3 is CASWGDGFGNSPLHF. CDR3 coding DNA: TGTGCCAGCTGGGGGGACGGCTTTGGGAATTCACCCCTCCACTTT. Full variable domain (outside the CDR3, taken from reference TRBV28 and TRBJ1-6): DVKVTQSSRYLVKRTGEKVFLECVQDMDHENMFWYRQDPGLGLRLIYFSYDVKMKEKGDIPEGYSVSREKKERFSLILESASTNQTSMYLCASWGDGFGNSPLHFGNGTRLTVT.